This T cell receptor (beta chain) appears in the sequencing data of a study of metastatic and nonmetastatic thyroid tumors. The overall study: Malignant thyroid and benign thyroid patients provided blood and tumor or nodule tissue whose repertoires were compared. The study's findings and limits: According to reports, the diversity of TCR beta was significantly higher in malignant thyroid tumors than in benign nodules, and this held in both blood and tumor samples.

Authors' analysis steps: The study's classifier, a distant-metastasis tool for papillary thyroid cancer, was built using CDR3 differences across clinicopathological groups. TCRdb re-processed the PCR reads through MiXCR. These V and J calls are TCRdb output, not the study's own analysis. The top ten hold approximately 7% of the sample, which has about 69,000 clones, approximately 15% seen once. Thyroid surgery took place with no prior treatment in any patient. About this clone itself: Its specificity is not known.

From germline, CDR1 is MNHNS and CDR2 SASEGT. V was pared by 8 bases and J by 3 bases, with 14 bases between. The CDR3 has 14 amino acids. The chain is built from TRBV6-1 and TRBJ1-3, with D unresolved. Sequencing was performed on blood. The TCR originated in a male donor with papillary thyroid cancer or a benign thyroid nodule (not recorded which). Some clones in this sample may be carry-over from other donors' samples. The DNA of the CDR3 is TGTGCCAGCGTATCGTTCGGTCATGGAAACACCATATATTTT. Amino acids: CASVSFGHGNTIYF.